Shown below are 15 T cell receptor beta chains from a single sample sequenced in a study of T cell responses to AZD1222 COVID-19 vaccine. Assay: immunoSEQ multiplex PCR; the TCRdb copy retains only in-frame clones and omits some. The sample lists around 130,000 clones, 93% occurring once. Specimen: peripheral blood, collected on day 0 of AZD1222 vaccination. The receptors derive from an adult in good health.

This chain uses TRBV10-3 with TRBJ2-1; TRBD2 is a possible D gene (5 bases). V was trimmed by 4 bases and J by 4 bases, leaving 14 bases between them. CDR1 and CDR2 (germline): ENHRY, SYGVKD. The CDR3 contains 15 residues. The CDR3 loop reads CAISVTGDSYNEQFF. The CDR3 DNA sequence: TGTGCCATCAGTGTAACCGGGGATAGTTACAATGAGCAGTTCTTC.

V is TRBV6-5 and J is TRBJ2-3; unclear D gene. Germline V CDR1 and CDR2: MNHEY, SVGAGI. V lost 6 bases and J 1 base, leaving 11 bases between the germline ends. The CDR3 extends over 14 amino acids. For the CDR3, the DNA is TGTGCCAGCAGGATGAATTCGGGCACAGATACGCAGTATTTT. Protein: CASRMNSGTDTQYF.

A few counts support this clone. J is TRBJ2-1 and V is TRBV7-9; 7 nucleotides agree with TRBD2. In germline, CDR1 is SEHNR, CDR2 FQNEAQ (reference sequence). The trim removed 6 bases at V and 9 bases at J, leaving 14 bases unmatched. This CDR3 has 15 amino acids. The CDR3 here is CASSLTSAESSEQFF. The DNA for the CDR3 is TGTGCCAGCAGTCTTACTAGCGCCGAGTCCAGTGAGCAGTTCTTC.

This clone was recorded only once. V usage is TRBV2 and J usage is TRBJ1-1; D call uncertain. CDR1 is SNHLY, CDR2 FYNNEI, per germline. This CDR3 has 12 amino acids. Trimming stripped 7 bases from V and 5 bases from J, with 11 bases between. CDR3 DNA: TGTGCCAGCAAGGGTCGACCAACTGAAGCTTTCTTT. Translation gives CASKGRPTEAFF.

The chain uses TRBV9 and TRBJ2-7; 8 bases line up with TRBD2. The germline gives CDR1 SGDLS, CDR2 YYNGEE. The CDR3 has 16 residues. Losses at the gene ends were 0 bases for V and 5 bases for J; bases not matched to a gene: 10. CDR3 nucleotide sequence: TGTGCCAGCAGCGTAGATCCACGGGGGGGCCGAAACGAGCAGTACTTC. It codes for CASSVDPRGGRNEQYF.

This rearrangement joins TRBV11-1 to TRBJ2-1, with D unclear. Germline values: CDR1 SGHAT, CDR2 FQDESV (reference sequence). V lost 4 bases, J lost 9 bases, and 10 bases lay in between. There are 12 residues in the CDR3. CDR3 protein: CASSSASPEQFF. As DNA, the CDR3 is TGTGCCAGCAGCTCCGCCTCTCCTGAGCAGTTCTTC.

The rearrangement links TRBV6-6 to TRBJ2-1; D might be TRBD2 (5 bases). Germline CDR1 and CDR2: MNHNY and SVGAGI (reference sequence). V lost 7 bases to trimming and J lost 7 bases, with 20 bases between them. The CDR3 extends over 15 amino acids. CDR3 residues: CASNAAGVLFNEQFF. The CDR3 DNA follows: TGTGCCAGCAACGCCGCCGGGGTTCTGTTTAATGAGCAGTTCTTC.

The gene calls are TRBV29-1 and TRBJ1-2; 7 bases align to TRBD1. J was trimmed by 2 bases and V by 7 bases; bases with no gene match: 7. The CDR3 has 13 amino acids. The germline V gene encodes CDR1 SQVTM and CDR2 ANQGSEA. The CDR3 DNA reads TGCAGCGCGCAGGGGGACACAAACTATGGCTACACCTTC. Encoded protein: CSAQGDTNYGYTF. The full variable domain, rest sourced from reference TRBV29-1 and TRBJ1-2, is SAVISQKPSRDICQRGTSLTIQCQVDSQVTMMFWYRQQPGQSLTLIATANQGSEATYESGFVIDKFPISRPNLTFSTLTVSNMSPEDSSIYLCSAQGDTNYGYTFGSGTRLTVV.

The chain links TRBV7-9 to TRBJ1-2, with D tentatively TRBD1 (6 bases). This CDR3 is built from 14 residues. Trimming took 5 bases from V and 0 from J, leaving 10 bases between them. Germline CDR1 and CDR2: SEHNR and FQNEAQ (reference sequence). In DNA, the CDR3 is TGTGCCAGCAGCCGCGGACAGTCTAACTATGGCTACACCTTC. This sequence encodes CASSRGQSNYGYTF.

The chain carries TRBV2 and TRBJ1-1; maybe TRBD1 (6 bases). Germline-derived CDR1 and CDR2 are SNHLY and FYNNEI. The CDR3 contains 14 residues. Trimming cost V 6 bases and J 7 bases, with 18 bases left between them. CDR3 DNA: TGTGCCAGCAGCATTCAGGGGCGGGGTGGTGAAGCTTTCTTT. Translated: CASSIQGRGGEAFF. Using reference TRBV2 and TRBJ1-1 for the parts outside the CDR3, the full variable domain is EPEVTQTPSHQVTQMGQEVILRCVPISNHLYFYWYRQILGQKVEFLVSFYNNEISEKSEIFDDQFSVERPDGSNFTLKIRSTKLEDSAMYFCASSIQGRGGEAFFGQGTRLTVV.

This chain links TRBV27 with TRBJ1-6; perhaps TRBD1 as D (5 bases). CDR1 and CDR2 (germline): MNHEY, SMNVEV (reference sequence). The V end was cut by 6 bases, the J end by 8 bases, with 11 bases between. This CDR3 comprises 13 residues. This chain's CDR3 is CASRFQGDSPLHF. In DNA form, the CDR3 reads TGTGCCAGCAGATTCCAGGGAGATTCACCCCTCCACTTT.

The table lists this clone with a few counts. The J gene is TRBJ1-6, the V gene TRBV6-1; D not resolved. V was clipped by 0 bases and J by 10 bases, with 10 bases between them. CDR1 MNHNS and CDR2 SASEGT come from the germline V gene. There are 14 residues in the CDR3. CDR3: CASSEARTPSPLHF. The CDR3 DNA follows: TGTGCCAGCAGTGAAGCGCGGACCCCCTCACCCCTCCACTTT.

V and J are TRBV7-8 and TRBJ1-3, with D unresolved. The CDR3 sequence is 20 residues long. V was cut by 0 bases and J by 4 bases, with 25 bases left in between. From germline, CDR1 is SGHVS and CDR2 FQNEAQ. The CDR3 is CASSLALTSGSRSRGNTIYF. CDR3 nucleotide sequence: TGTGCCAGCAGCTTAGCGCTGACGTCAGGATCTAGGTCGCGGGGAAACACCATATATTTT.

This chain links TRBV5-4 with TRBJ1-2; TRBD1 aligns across 8 bases. The CDR3 runs to 14 residues. Unmatched junction bases numbered 10, after V lost 4 bases and J lost 8 bases. Germline loops: CDR1 SGHNT, CDR2 YYREEE (reference sequence). The CDR3 sequence is CASSPAQGAWGYTF. CDR3 nucleotides: TGTGCCAGCAGCCCCGCGCAGGGGGCGTGGGGCTACACCTTC.

The chain uses TRBV18 and TRBJ1-5; 7 bases are a match to TRBD1. V trimming: 6 bases; J trimming: 5 bases; junction bases outside the gene matches: 4. The CDR3 sequence is 13 residues long. Per the germline V gene, CDR1 is KGHSH and CDR2 is LQKENI. The CDR3: CASSIDRDQPQHF. For the CDR3, the DNA is TGTGCCAGCTCCATAGACAGGGATCAGCCCCAGCATTTT.